This TCR beta chain is drawn from a study of blood T cell repertoires in COVID-19. Study in general: The cDNA or gDNA used as material had been derived from T cells, B-cell-depleted T cells, or PBMCs.

The assay was immunoSEQ multiplex PCR, and TCRdb's table has in-frame clones only and misses some. Of about 160,000 clones listed, around 93% are singletons. This receptor was obtained from a woman between 50 and 59 years old with acute or convalescent COVID-19. The sample consisted of peripheral blood.

CDR3 protein: CASSQDRGIYEQYF. CDR3 in DNA: TGTGCCAGCTCACAGGACAGGGGGATCTACGAGCAGTACTTC. This chain joins TRBV18 and TRBJ2-7; 10 nucleotides agree with TRBD1. Germline CDR1 is KGHSH and CDR2 is LQKENI. The CDR3 is made up of 14 amino acids. Trimming took 4 bases from V and 3 from J; bases not matched to a gene: 3.